Below, one TCR beta chain is given with its context. Under the authors' procedure: Researchers report that nucleated cell counts were estimated from reference gene primer amplification. Data came from immunoSEQ multiplex PCR; TCRdb stores just in-frame clones and leaves some out. V and J calls and clone size are copied from that table; D and trimming were computed from the DNA. The sample has 120,000 or so clones; 88% are singletons. This record comes from a study of blood T cell repertoires in COVID-19. Study-level information: COVID-19 samples from acute and convalescent phases originated in the United States, Italy and Spain. PBMCs, B-cell-depleted T cells, or T cells were the source of the cDNA or gDNA that made up the material.

Trimming shortened V by 5 bases and J by 4 bases, and 8 bases separated the two germline ends. CDR3 length: 12 amino acids. CDR1 and CDR2 from the germline V gene are SGHAT and FQNNGV. Sequencing was performed on peripheral blood. The rearrangement uses TRBV11-2 and TRBJ1-1; D ambiguous. The receptor's source is a human donor in a cohort sampled during active COVID-19. Here the CDR3 DNA reads TGTGCCAGCAGCGGAGCTGGCACTGAAGCTTTCTTT. It specifies CASSGAGTEAFF.